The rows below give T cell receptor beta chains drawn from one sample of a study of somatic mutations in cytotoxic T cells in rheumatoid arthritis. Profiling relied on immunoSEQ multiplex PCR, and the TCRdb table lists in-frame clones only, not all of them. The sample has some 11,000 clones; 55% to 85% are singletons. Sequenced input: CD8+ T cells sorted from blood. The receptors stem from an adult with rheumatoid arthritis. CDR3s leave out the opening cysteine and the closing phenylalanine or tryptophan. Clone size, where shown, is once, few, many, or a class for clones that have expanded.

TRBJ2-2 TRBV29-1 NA SATVTNTGELF
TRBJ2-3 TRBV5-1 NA ASSLGQSTDTQY
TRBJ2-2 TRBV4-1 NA ASSPRENTGELF
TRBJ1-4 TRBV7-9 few ATRYTPNEKLF
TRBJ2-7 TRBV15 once ATSRDPAYEQY
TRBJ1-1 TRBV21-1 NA ASSTPRINTEAF
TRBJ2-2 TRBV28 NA ASSLFWTGTGGRAGELF
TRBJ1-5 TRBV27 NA ASSLSGGQFGYQPQH
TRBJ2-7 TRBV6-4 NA ASSDSGGTLGYEQY
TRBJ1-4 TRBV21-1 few ASRGQIPTGTNEKLF
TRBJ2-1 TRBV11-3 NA ASSPRTGSGSEQF
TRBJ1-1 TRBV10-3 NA AISGDRAGTEAF
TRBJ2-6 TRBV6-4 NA ASSDLSSSGANVLT
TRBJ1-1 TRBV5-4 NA ASSLTGQEDTEAF
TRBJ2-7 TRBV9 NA ASSVGSYSEQY
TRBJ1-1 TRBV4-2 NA ASSQIDRGTEAF
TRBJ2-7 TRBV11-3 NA ASTPPQSSYEQY
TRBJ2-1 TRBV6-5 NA ASSYSPLTYNEQF
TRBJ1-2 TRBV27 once ASSLWQGYGYT
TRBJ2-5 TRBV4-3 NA ASSQSDRRETQY
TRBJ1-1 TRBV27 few ASSYTGYTEAF
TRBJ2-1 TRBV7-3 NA ASSLTFEGGHNEQF